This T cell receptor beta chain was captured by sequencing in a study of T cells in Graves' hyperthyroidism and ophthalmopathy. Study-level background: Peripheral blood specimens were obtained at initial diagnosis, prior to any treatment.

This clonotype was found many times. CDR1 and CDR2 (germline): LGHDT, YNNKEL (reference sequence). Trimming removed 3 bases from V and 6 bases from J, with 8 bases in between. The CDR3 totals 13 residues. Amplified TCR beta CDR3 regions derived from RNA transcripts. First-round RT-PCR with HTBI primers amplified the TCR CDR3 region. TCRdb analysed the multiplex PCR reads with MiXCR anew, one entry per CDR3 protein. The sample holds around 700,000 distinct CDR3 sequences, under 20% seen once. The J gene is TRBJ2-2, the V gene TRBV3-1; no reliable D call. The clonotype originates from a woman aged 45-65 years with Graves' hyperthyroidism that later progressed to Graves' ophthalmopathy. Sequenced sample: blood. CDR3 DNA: TGTGCCAGCAGCCACGGATTTTCCGGGGAGCTGTTTTTT. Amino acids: CASSHGFSGELFF.